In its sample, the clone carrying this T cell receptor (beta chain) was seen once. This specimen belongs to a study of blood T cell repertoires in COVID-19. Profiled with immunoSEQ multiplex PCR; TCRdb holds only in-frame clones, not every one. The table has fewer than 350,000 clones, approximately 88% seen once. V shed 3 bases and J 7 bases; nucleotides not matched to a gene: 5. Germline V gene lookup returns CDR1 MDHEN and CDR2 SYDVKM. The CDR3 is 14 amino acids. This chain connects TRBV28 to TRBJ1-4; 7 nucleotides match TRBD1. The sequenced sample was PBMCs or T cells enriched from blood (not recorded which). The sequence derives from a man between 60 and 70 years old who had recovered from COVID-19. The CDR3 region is CASSFEGAGEKLFF. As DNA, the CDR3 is TGTGCCAGCAGTTTTGAGGGGGCGGGTGAAAAACTGTTTTTT.